This T cell receptor beta chain was identified during a study of shared clonotypes between healthy human individuals (dated by TCRdb to 2018 to 2021). Regarding the complete study: The cohort comprised a couple of women and a few men aged 18 to 49 years. Per donor, three plates each were used for CD4 naive and CD4 memory, two for CD8 naive, and one for CD8 memory. To estimate repertoire size and how much clonotype sharing occurs between individuals, the study deeply sequenced the blood TCR repertoires of roughly 5 healthy adults. Libraries were prepared and TCR repertoires were sequenced by different laboratories using diverse techniques, in order to increase sequencing depth and limit assay-specific biases. Between about 0.8 and 9 billion PBMCs per donor were obtained by leukapheresis. What the authors observed across the whole study: Rarefaction of sorted-subset datasets indicated incomplete sequencing despite the large sequencing depth. Sampling was limited to blood, and TCR repertoires in tissue likely differ from TCR repertoires in blood. Compared with non-shared clonotypes, clonotypes shared by all four sorted-subset donors had higher generation probabilities. Because the study included a small number of donors, the genetic and exposure-history diversity represented was limited. Pairwise subsampling led to the expectation that sequencing depth would affect the degree of clonotype sharing among donors. Estimated clonotype richness was generally larger for naive than for memory subsets. Sharing across a few donors was observed for around 5% of naive CD4, over 3% of naive CD8, about 2.5% of memory CD4, and over 0.3% of memory CD8 clonotypes.

Healthy HIV-negative adults with no recently reported acute infections or vaccinations were included as donors. All donors were Caucasian adults living in Nashville, Tennessee, USA. Magnetic negative selection was used to enrich CD4+ T cells, after which naive cells were positively selected on CD45RA and the negative fraction became the memory subset. Blood was obtained by leukapheresis, after which PBMCs were separated by Ficoll-Histopaque density gradient centrifugation and cryopreserved in liquid nitrogen vapor phase. Purity and quantity of every magnetically sorted T cell population were checked by analytical flow cytometry. From each sorted fraction, genomic DNA was isolated and quantified by UV absorbance on a Nanodrop 2000c. This clone appeared once. Its antigen is not yet known. No per-base quality is available; no much larger clone lies one base away. Other DNA sequences in the same sample also yield this CDR3.

Using the deep immunoSEQ assay, multiplex PCR amplified TCR CDR3 regions from genomic DNA. Extracted genomic DNA from each cell subset was distributed evenly across all wells of several immunoSEQ 96-well plates, and each plate was treated as a replicate. Each replicate PCR for sorted subsets received about 180 ng genomic DNA, equal to roughly 30,000 T cell genomes. Purified libraries were quantified with a Qubit 3.0 fluorometer, sized on a Bioanalyzer 2100, and re-quantified with the KAPA Library Quantification kit. Every immunoSEQ 96-well plate was sequenced on a separate single-read 150-cycle Illumina NextSeq 550 flow cell. In the source study's methods: The immunoSEQ output contained only junctional sequences without quality scores, so filtering could not match that applied to full-length reads. Sequences were annotated with PyIR, a Python wrapper for IgBLAST v1.9, and V/J genes and CDR3 were assigned using IMGT germline references. Any read was removed if the V/J assignment was weak (E-value above 1e-6), the CDR3 was missing, or the read contained stop codons, out-of-frame junctions, or ambiguous translated residues. V3J clonotypes were defined by identical inferred V gene, J gene, and CDR3 amino acid sequence. To compute the percentage overlap between repertoires, the number of shared unique clonotypes was divided by the size of the smaller repertoire. Richness of each repertoire was evaluated using RTK rarefaction, the Chao1 estimator, and Recon v2.1 estimates of unobserved clonotypes. Generation probabilities for all TCRbeta clonotypes obtained by the gDNA method from a handful of donors were computed using OLGA. Imported from immuneACCESS, the table was reduced by TCRdb to in-frame sequences with V and J called. These copies leave out some clones; in studies compared against another copy, an unresolved V gene accounts for under half, and the cause of the remainder is not known. V and J calls and clone size are those listed in that table; D and trimming were worked out from the DNA. The sample table holds 1.6 million or so clones, of which approximately 98.5% were seen once. Jointly, the top ten make up approximately 0.38% of the sample.

Between the V and J ends, shortened by 10 bases and 0 bases respectively, the junction contains 13 bases. The CDR1 and CDR2 encoded by the germline V gene are SGHRS and YFSETQ. The CDR3 contains 13 residues, cysteine and phenylalanine counted. The retained sequence is limited to the CDR3, 39 bases, with the frame set at the first base. This receptor was obtained from a man younger than 40 in good health. The material sequenced was naive CD4+ T cells sorted from blood. Explained via the paper, the cell subset or site label denotes: CD45RA+ positively selected. In this chain, TRBV5-1 is recombined with TRBJ1-2, with the D segment identity uncertain. The nucleotides are TGCGCCTCCTCCTTAGGGACTAACTATGGCTACACCTTC. This is translated as CASSLGTNYGYTF.